Listed below are T cell receptor beta chains from one sample, sequenced in a study of T cell responses to AZD1222 COVID-19 vaccine. The protocol was immunoSEQ multiplex PCR, while the TCRdb copy is restricted to in-frame clones and leaves out a portion. The table has tens of thousands of clones, 89% seen once. This sample comprised peripheral blood, obtained on day 0 of AZD1222 vaccination. Receptors were obtained from an adult in good health. The CDR3 runs from the conserved cysteine through the conserved F or W. Each record gives: J gene, clone size, V gene, D gene, CDR3 protein, CDR3 DNA. The D gene is left open where the match is weak. The size entry is marked missing in some rows and otherwise reads once, few, many or a size class.

>TRBJ2-7|NA|TRBV3-1/TRBV3-2|TRBD2
CASSQIKRGAWEQYF
TGTGCCAGCAGCCAAATCAAGCGGGGGGCCTGGGAGCAGTACTTC
>TRBJ2-7|NA|TRBV15|TRBD2
CATSTRYPSGRFPYEQYF
TGTGCCACCAGCACCCGATATCCTAGCGGGAGGTTCCCCTACGAGCAGTACTTC
>TRBJ1-2|NA|TRBV5-6|TRBD1
CATKRDSPNYGYTF
TGTGCCACCAAACGGGACAGCCCCAACTATGGCTACACCTTC
>TRBJ2-7|NA|TRBV3-1/TRBV3-2|NA
CASSQEWEGGSSYEQYF
TGTGCCAGCAGCCAAGAGTGGGAGGGGGGAAGCTCCTACGAGCAGTACTTC
>TRBJ1-1|once|TRBV25-1|TRBD1
CASSEGGGGTEAFF
TGTGCCAGCAGTGAAGGAGGGGGCGGGACTGAAGCTTTCTTT
>TRBJ2-2|NA|TRBV4-2|TRBD2
CASSQDTGGGTGELFF
TGTGCCAGCAGCCAAGATACGGGAGGGGGTACCGGGGAGCTGTTTTTT
>TRBJ2-3|NA|TRBV11-2|TRBD1
CASSLEQGLGKQYF
TGTGCCAGCAGCTTAGAACAGGGGTTGGGGAAGCAGTATTTT
>TRBJ2-5|NA|TRBV11-3|NA
CASSLGSQYQETQYF
TGTGCCAGCAGCTTAGGGTCTCAGTACCAAGAGACCCAGTACTTC
>TRBJ2-5|NA|TRBV29-1|TRBD1
CSVPQGTEETQYF
TGCAGCGTCCCACAGGGGACAGAGGAGACCCAGTACTTC
>TRBJ2-1|NA|TRBV11-2|NA
CASSFLGGSDQEAFF
TGTGCCAGCAGCTTCCTCGGGGGATCGGACCAGGAAGCGTTCTTC
>TRBJ2-6|NA|TRBV30|NA
CARDHGTTSGANVLTF
TGTGCTCGGGACCACGGAACTACTTCTGGGGCCAACGTCCTGACTTTC
>TRBJ2-7|few|TRBV5-1|TRBD1
CASSLYTGVEQYF
TGCGCCAGCAGCTTGTATACAGGGGTCGAGCAGTACTTC
>TRBJ1-1|NA|TRBV9|NA
CASSQGTNTEAFF
TGTGCCAGCAGCCAAGGGACAAATACTGAAGCTTTCTTT
>TRBJ2-1|once|TRBV29-1|TRBD1
CSVDTGQGGNEQFF
TGCAGCGTCGATACGGGACAGGGTGGGAATGAGCAGTTCTTC
>TRBJ1-4|NA|TRBV5-8|NA
CATSPGQPNEKLFF
TGTGCCACCTCCCCAGGACAGCCTAATGAAAAACTGTTTTTT
>TRBJ2-3|NA|TRBV2|NA
CASSRFDSGFRADTQYF
TGTGCCAGCAGTCGATTCGATTCCGGTTTTCGGGCAGATACGCAGTATTTT
>TRBJ2-3|NA|TRBV6-2/TRBV6-3|NA
CASSYFTGTKTDTQYF
TGTGCCAGCAGTTACTTTACCGGGACAAAGACAGATACGCAGTATTTT
>TRBJ2-1|NA|TRBV20-1|NA
CSASGGPNNEQFF
TGCAGTGCTAGTGGGGGACCAAACAATGAGCAGTTCTTC
>TRBJ1-2|NA|TRBV19|TRBD1
CASSASPGQGYYGYTF
TGTGCCAGTAGTGCCAGTCCGGGACAGGGGTACTATGGCTACACCTTC
>TRBJ2-1|few|TRBV11-3|TRBD1
CASSQYTGANEQFF
TGTGCCAGCAGTCAATATACAGGGGCCAATGAGCAGTTCTTC
>TRBJ2-1|NA|TRBV30|TRBD2
CALGLAGGNEQFF
TGTGCCTTGGGACTAGCGGGGGGGAATGAGCAGTTCTTC
>TRBJ2-7|NA|TRBV6-5|TRBD2
CASRASGSMTYEQYF
TGTGCCAGCAGGGCTAGCGGGAGTATGACCTACGAGCAGTACTTC
>TRBJ1-5|once|TRBV19|TRBD1
CASSIRSGDRNQPQHF
TGTGCCAGTAGTATCCGATCCGGGGACAGAAATCAGCCCCAGCATTTT